The clone carrying this T cell receptor beta chain was seen at least ten times. Its antigen remains unidentified. Germline CDR1 and CDR2: ENHRY and SYGVKD. V shed 6 bases, J shed 7 bases, and the junction held 5 bases outside the gene matches. This CDR3 is 13 amino acids long. These data come from a study of T cells after yellow fever vaccination. Whole-study findings and limits: In post-booster samples, most primary-vaccination clones reappeared (approximately 97% CD4, about 91% CD8).

They built TCR cDNA with 5'RACE template switching, a step that put in a universal primer site and UMIs. Using its own MiXCR run on the 5' RACE reads, TCRdb lists one record per CDR3 protein. Of a few hundred thousand distinct CDR3 sequences listed, 3.6% are singletons. The chain recombines TRBV10-3 with TRBJ2-3; the match to TRBD1 covers 9 bases. The TCR sequence derives from a man aged 18 to 29 who received the YFV17D yellow fever vaccine. The specimen was PBMCs, collected on the day of the yellow fever booster vaccination. CDR3 sequence (DNA): TGTGCCATCAGGGAGACAGGGGGAAATACGCAGTATTTT. This translates into CAIRETGGNTQYF.